This record looks at one TCR beta chain sequence and its context. The target antigen is unknown. The data stem from a study of cytomegalovirus exposure and HLA in healthy donors. The CDR3 length is 16 residues. The germline gives CDR1 MDHEN, CDR2 SYDVKM. The ends lost 5 bases at V and 6 bases at J; junction bases unmatched: 13. Study-level findings and limits: Among TCR beta chains, those listed as cytomegalovirus-associated numbered some 170.

The PCR employed 60 Vbeta primers together with 13 Jbeta primers. Measured with immunoSEQ multiplex PCR; TCRdb has only the in-frame clones, and not every one. Here the sample spans 100,000 to 120,000 clones, 60% to 85% being singletons. The clonotype was recovered from a male donor in good health and CMV-seronegative. J is TRBJ2-7 and V is TRBV28, with 10 bases that match TRBD1. Input material: PBMCs. The CDR3 nucleotides are TGTGCCAGCAGTCCACATATCGGGACAGGGGTCAGCGAGCAGTACTTC. The encoded protein is CASSPHIGTGVSEQYF.